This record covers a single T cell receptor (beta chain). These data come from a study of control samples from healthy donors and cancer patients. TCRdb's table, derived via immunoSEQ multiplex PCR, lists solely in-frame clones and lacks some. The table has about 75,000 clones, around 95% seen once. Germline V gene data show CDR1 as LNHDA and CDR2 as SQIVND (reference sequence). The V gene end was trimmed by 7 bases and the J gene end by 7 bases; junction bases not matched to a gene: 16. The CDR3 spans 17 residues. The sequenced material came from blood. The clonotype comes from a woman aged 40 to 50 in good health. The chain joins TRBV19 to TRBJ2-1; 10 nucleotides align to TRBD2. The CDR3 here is CASTLASGRNLGNEQFF. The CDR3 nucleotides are TGTGCCAGTACCCTCGCTAGCGGGAGAAACCTGGGGAATGAGCAGTTCTTC. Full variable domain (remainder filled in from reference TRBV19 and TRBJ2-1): DGGITQSPKYLFRKEGQNVTLSCEQNLNHDAMYWYRQDPGQGLRLIYYSQIVNDFQKGDIAEGYSVSREKKESFPLTVTSAQKNPTAFYLCASTLASGRNLGNEQFFGPGTRLTVL.